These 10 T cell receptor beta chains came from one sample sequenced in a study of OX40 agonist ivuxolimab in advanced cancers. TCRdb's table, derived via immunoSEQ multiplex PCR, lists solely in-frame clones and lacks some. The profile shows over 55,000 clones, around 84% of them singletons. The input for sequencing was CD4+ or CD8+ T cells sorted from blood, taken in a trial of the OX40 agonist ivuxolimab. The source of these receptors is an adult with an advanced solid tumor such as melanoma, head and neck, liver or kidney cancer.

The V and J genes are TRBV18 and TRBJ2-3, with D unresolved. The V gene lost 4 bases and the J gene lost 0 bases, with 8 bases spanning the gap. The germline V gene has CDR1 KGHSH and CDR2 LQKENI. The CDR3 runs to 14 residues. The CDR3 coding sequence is TGTGCCAGCTCACTGGCTTATAGCACAGATACGCAGTATTTT. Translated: CASSLAYSTDTQYF.

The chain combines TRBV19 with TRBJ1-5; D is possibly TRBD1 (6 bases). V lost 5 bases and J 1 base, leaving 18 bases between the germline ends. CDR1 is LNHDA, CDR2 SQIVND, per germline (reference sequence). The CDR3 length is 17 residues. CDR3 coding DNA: TGTGCCAGTAGTTCCCCCCCGGGGGCGACAAGCAATCAGCCCCAGCATTTT. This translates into CASSSPPGATSNQPQHF.

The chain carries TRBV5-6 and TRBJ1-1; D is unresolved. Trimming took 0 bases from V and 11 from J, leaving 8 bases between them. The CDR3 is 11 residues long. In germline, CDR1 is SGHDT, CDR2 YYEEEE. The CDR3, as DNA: TGTGCCAGCAGCTTGGGGCAGATCGCTTTCTTT. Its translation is CASSLGQIAFF.

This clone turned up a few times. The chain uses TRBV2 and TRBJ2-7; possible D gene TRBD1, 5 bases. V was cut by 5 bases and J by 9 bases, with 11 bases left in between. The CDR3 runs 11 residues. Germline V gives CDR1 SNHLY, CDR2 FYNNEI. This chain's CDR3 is CASSQGGGQYV. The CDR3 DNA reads TGTGCCAGCAGTCAGGGCGGCGGGCAGTACGTC.

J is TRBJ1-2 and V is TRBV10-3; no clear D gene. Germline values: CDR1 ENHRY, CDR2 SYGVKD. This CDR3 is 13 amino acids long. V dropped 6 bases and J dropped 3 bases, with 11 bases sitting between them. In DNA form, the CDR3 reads TGTGCCATCAGAACAGTTTTCGACTATGGCTACACCTTC. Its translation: CAIRTVFDYGYTF.

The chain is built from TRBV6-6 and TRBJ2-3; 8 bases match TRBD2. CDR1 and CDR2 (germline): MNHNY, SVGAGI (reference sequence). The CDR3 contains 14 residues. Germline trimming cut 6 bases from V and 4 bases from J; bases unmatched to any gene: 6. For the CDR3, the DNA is TGTGCCAGCAGACGCGGGGGGCCCTCAGATACGCAGTATTTT. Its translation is CASRRGGPSDTQYF.

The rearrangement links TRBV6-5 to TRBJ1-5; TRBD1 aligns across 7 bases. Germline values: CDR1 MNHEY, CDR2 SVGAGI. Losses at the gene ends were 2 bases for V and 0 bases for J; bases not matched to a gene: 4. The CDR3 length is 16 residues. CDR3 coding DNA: TGTGCCAGCAGTTACCGCAGGGGGTTTAGCAATCAGCCCCAGCATTTT. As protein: CASSYRRGFSNQPQHF.

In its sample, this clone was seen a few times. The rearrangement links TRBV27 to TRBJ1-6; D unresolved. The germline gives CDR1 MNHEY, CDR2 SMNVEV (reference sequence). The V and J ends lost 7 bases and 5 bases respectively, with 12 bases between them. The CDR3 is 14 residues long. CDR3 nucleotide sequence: TGTGCCAGCAAACGAGGACTGGATAATTCACCCCTCCACTTT. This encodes CASKRGLDNSPLHF.

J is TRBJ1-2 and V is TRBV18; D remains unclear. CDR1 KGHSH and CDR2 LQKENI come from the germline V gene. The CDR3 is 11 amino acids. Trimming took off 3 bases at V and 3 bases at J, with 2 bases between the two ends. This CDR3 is CASSPDYGYTF. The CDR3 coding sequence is TGTGCCAGCTCACCCGACTATGGCTACACCTTC.

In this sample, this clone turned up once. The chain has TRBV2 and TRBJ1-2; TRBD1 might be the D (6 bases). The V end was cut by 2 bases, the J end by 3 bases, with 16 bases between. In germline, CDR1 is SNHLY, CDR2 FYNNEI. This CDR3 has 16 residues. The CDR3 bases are TGTGCCAGCAGTGAACCTCGGCCAGGGGAGGACTATGGCTACACCTTC. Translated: CASSEPRPGEDYGYTF.